This T cell receptor (beta chain) was captured in a study of T cells expressing NK-cell markers. TCRdb reanalyzed the 5' RACE reads, giving one entry per CDR3 protein sequence and no DNA. The listing contains some 150,000 distinct CDR3 sequences. Germline loops: CDR1 SGHVS, CDR2 FQNEAQ. There are 16 residues in the CDR3. The sequenced sample was blood T cells: a sorted CD56 or NKG2C T cell subset, CD4+ or CD8+ T cells, or bulk PBMC T cells (not recorded which). The chain links TRBV7-8 to TRBJ2-3; TCRdb's assignment of TRBD2 cannot be checked, as there is no DNA. The sequence was collected from a man between 18 and 29 years old in good health. This CDR3 reads CASSPEAGGQGDTQYF.